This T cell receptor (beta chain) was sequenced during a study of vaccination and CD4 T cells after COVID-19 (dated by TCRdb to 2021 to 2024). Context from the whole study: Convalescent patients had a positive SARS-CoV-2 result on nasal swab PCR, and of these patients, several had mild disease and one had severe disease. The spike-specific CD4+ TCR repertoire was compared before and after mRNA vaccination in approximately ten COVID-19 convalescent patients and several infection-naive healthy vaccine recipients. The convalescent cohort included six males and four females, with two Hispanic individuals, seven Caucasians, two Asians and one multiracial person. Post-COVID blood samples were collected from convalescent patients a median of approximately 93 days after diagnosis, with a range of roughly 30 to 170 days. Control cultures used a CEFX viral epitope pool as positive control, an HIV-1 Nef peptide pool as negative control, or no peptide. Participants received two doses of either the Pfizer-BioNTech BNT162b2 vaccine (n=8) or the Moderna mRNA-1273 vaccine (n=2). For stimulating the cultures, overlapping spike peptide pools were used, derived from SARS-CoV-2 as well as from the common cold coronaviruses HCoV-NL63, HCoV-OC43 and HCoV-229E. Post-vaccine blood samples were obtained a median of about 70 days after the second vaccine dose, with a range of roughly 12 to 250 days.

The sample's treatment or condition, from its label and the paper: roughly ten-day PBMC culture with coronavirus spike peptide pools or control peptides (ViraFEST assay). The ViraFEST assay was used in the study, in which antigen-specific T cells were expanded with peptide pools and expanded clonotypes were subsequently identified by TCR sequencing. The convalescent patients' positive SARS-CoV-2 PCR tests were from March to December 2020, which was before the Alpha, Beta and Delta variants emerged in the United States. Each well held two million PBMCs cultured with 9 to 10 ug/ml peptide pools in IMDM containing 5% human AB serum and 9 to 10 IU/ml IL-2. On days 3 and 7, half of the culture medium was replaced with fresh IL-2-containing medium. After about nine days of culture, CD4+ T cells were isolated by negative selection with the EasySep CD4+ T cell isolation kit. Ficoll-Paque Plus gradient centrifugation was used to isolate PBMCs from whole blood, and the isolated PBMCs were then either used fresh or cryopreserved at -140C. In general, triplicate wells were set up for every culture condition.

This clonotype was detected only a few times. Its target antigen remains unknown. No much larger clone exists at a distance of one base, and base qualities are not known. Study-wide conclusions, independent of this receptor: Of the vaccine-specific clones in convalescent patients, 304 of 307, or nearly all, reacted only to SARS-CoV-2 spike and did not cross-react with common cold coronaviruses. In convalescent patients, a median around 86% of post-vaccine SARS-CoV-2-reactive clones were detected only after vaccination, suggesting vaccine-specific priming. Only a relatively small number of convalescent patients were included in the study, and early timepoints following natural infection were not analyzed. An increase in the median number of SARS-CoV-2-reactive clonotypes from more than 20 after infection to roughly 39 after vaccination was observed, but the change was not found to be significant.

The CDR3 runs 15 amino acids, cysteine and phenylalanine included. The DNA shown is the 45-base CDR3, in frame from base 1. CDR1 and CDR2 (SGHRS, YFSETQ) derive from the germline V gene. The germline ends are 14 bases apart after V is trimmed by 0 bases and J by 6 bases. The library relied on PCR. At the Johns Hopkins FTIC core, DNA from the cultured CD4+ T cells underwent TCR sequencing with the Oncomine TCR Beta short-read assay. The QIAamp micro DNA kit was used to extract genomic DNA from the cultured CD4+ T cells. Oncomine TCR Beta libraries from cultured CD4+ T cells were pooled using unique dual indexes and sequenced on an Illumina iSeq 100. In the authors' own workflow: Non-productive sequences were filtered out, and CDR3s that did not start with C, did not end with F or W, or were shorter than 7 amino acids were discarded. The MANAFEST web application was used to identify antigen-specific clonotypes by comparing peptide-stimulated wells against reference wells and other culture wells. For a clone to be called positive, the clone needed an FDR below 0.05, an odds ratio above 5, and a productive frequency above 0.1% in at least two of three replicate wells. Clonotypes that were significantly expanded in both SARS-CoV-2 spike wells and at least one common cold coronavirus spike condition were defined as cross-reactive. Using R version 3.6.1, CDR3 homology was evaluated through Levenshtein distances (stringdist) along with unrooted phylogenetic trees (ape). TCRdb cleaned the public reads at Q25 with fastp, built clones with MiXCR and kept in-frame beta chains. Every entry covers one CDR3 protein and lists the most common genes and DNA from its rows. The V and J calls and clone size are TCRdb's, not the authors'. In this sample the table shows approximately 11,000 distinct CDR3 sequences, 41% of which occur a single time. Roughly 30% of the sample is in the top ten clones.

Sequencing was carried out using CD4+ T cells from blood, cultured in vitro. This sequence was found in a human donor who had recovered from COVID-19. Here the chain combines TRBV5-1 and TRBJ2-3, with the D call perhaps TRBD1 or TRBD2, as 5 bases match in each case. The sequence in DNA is TGCGCCAGCAGCTTGGTTGGATGGGGCGGGGATACGCAGTATTTT. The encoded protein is CASSLVGWGGDTQYF.